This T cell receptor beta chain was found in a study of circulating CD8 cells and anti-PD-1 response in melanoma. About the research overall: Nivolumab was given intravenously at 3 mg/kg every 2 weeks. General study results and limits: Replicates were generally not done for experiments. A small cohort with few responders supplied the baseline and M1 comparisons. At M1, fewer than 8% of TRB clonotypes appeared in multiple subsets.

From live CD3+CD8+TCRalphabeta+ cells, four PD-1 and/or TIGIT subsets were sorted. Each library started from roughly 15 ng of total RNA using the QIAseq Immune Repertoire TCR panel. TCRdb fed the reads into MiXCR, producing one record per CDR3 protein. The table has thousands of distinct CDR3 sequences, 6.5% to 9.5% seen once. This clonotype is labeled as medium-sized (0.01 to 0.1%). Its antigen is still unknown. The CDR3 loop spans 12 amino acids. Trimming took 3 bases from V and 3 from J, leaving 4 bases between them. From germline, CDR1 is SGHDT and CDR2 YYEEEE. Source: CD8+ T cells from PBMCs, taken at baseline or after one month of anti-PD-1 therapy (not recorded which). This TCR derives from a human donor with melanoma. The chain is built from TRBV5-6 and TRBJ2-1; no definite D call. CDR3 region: CASSWDYNEQFF. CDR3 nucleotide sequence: TGTGCCAGCAGCTGGGACTACAATGAGCAGTTCTTC.